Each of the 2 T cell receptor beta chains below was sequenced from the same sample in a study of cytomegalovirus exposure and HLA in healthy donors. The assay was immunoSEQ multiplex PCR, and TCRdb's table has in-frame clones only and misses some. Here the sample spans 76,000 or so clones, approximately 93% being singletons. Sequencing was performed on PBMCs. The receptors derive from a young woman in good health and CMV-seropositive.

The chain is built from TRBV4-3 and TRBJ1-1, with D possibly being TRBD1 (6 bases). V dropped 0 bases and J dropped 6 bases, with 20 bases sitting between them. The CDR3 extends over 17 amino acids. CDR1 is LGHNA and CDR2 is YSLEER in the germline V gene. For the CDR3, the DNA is TGCGCCAGCAGCCAAGATCTCGTCCGAAACAGGGCTTCTGAAGCTTTCTTT. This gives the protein CASSQDLVRNRASEAFF.

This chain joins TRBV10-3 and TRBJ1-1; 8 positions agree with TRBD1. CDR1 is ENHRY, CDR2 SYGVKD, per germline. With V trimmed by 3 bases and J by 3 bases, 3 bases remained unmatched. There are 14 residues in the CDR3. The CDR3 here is CAISDLQGDTEAFF. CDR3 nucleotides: TGTGCCATCAGTGACCTACAGGGGGACACTGAAGCTTTCTTT.